The 25 T cell receptor beta chains given below trace back to one sample, sequenced in a study. A single record per CDR3 protein comes from TCRdb applying MiXCR to the 5' RACE reads. The repertoire holds about 43,000 distinct CDR3 sequences, just under 30% seen once, with around 3.5% in the top ten. Input material: memory CD4+ T cells sorted from a lymph node. Noted subset: memory CD4+ T cells, CD4+CD45RO+CD25-. Receptors originate from a female donor with breast cancer.

This clonotype was seen a few times. J is TRBJ2-3 and V is TRBV3-1; weak D call: TRBD2 (6 bases). The CDR3 extends over 14 amino acids. V shed 4 bases and J shed 3 bases, with 11 bases lying between them. Germline CDR1 is LGHDT and CDR2 is YNNKEL (reference sequence). The CDR3 DNA follows: TGTGCCAGCAGCCTGGAGGGGTGGACAGATACGCAGTATTTT. It encodes CASSLEGWTDTQYF.

The V call is TRBV6-5, the J call TRBJ1-5; D is possibly TRBD1 (5 bases). V was shortened by 8 bases and J by 3 bases, with 14 bases between the two germline ends. The CDR3 is made up of 14 amino acids. Germline-derived CDR1 and CDR2 are MNHEY and SVGAGI. CDR3 nucleotides: TGTGCCAGCTCCGCAGCGGACATCAATCAGCCCCAGCATTTT. It codes for CASSAADINQPQHF.

This clonotype was picked up a small number of times. The J gene is TRBJ2-3, the V gene TRBV6-5; D unclear. V lost 5 bases and J lost 1, with 16 bases in between. The CDR3 covers 16 residues. In germline, CDR1 is MNHEY, CDR2 SVGAGI. The CDR3 DNA reads as TGTGCCAGCAGTCTGGCGAGGAGCGTTGGCACAGATACGCAGTATTTT. This sequence encodes CASSLARSVGTDTQYF.

The rearrangement uses TRBV7-3 and TRBJ1-4; D is unresolved. V was clipped by 6 bases and J by 4 bases, with 15 bases between them. The CDR3 sequence is 15 residues long. Germline-derived CDR1 and CDR2 are SGHTA and FQGTGA. CDR3 sequence: CASSLTRTVNEKLFF. The CDR3 bases are TGTGCCAGCAGTTTGACCCGGACGGTTAATGAAAAACTGTTTTTT.

This clonotype was observed a handful of times. The chain links TRBV4-1 to TRBJ1-5; perhaps TRBD1 as D (5 bases). V was clipped by 0 bases and J by 4 bases, with 7 bases between them. The length of the CDR3 is 14 residues. Per the germline V gene, CDR1 is MGHRA and CDR2 is YSYEKL. The CDR3 bases are TGCGCCAGCAGCCAAGAATCAGGGAATCAGCCCCAGCATTTT. This encodes CASSQESGNQPQHF.

This rearrangement joins TRBV7-9 to TRBJ2-2; D is uncertain. Per the germline V gene, CDR1 is SEHNR and CDR2 is FQNEAQ (reference sequence). The CDR3 spans 18 residues. Trimming removed 4 bases at V and 4 bases at J, with 22 bases between. The CDR3 loop reads CASSSRDHTPPPTGELFF. The CDR3 DNA sequence: TGTGCCAGCAGCTCCAGAGACCATACTCCTCCGCCCACCGGGGAGCTGTTTTTT. Drawing the rest from reference TRBV7-9 and TRBJ2-2, the complete variable domain is DTGVSQNPRHKITKRGQNVTFRCDPISEHNRLYWYRQTLGQGPEFLTYFQNEAQLEKSRLLSDRFSAERPKGSFSTLEIQRTEQGDSAMYLCASSSRDHTPPPTGELFFGEGSRLTVL.

The chain carries TRBV7-3 and TRBJ2-2, with a possible D match to TRBD2 (6 bases). V lost 3 bases to trimming and J lost 5 bases, with 19 bases between them. Germline-derived CDR1 and CDR2 are SGHTA and FQGTGA. There are 17 residues in the CDR3. The CDR3 bases are TGTGCCAGCAGCTTCCCTGAGGCACTCGCGGGAACCGGGGAGCTGTTTTTT. This codes for CASSFPEALAGTGELFF. Using reference TRBV7-3 and TRBJ2-2 for the parts outside the CDR3, the full variable domain is GAGVSQTPSNKVTEKGKYVELRCDPISGHTALYWYRQSLGQGPEFLIYFQGTGAADDSGLPNDRFFAVRPEGSVSTLKIQRTERGDSAVYLCASSFPEALAGTGELFFGEGSRLTVL.

This clonotype has more than one count but fewer than ten. This chain joins TRBV12-3 or TRBV12-4 and TRBJ2-5; tentatively, D is TRBD1 (6 bases). The CDR3 is 13 amino acids. V was shortened by 5 bases and J by 3 bases, with 10 bases between the two germline ends. CDR3 nucleotides: TGTGCCAGCAGTCACGACAGGAAAGAGACCCAGTACTTC. Protein: CASSHDRKETQYF.

The rearrangement uses TRBV13 and TRBJ2-7; TRBD1 aligns across 7 bases. V lost 5 bases and J lost 5; bases outside the gene matches: 9. The germline gives CDR1 PRHDT, CDR2 FYEKMQ (reference sequence). The CDR3 length is 14 residues. The DNA for the CDR3 is TGTGCCAGCAGCACCCGACAGGGTCCCAACGAGCAGTACTTC. It encodes CASSTRQGPNEQYF. The entire variable domain, with the rest obtained from reference TRBV13 and TRBJ2-7, is as follows: AAGVIQSPRHLIKEKRETATLKCYPIPRHDTVYWYQQGPGQDPQFLISFYEKMQSDKGSIPDRFSAQQFSDYHSELNMSSLELGDSALYFCASSTRQGPNEQYFGPGTRLTVT.

Turning to this clonotype: One junction end does not reproduce the germline sequence, and a read error may be involved. The chain links TRBV12-3 or TRBV12-4 to TRBJ2-1, with 13 bases lining up with TRBD2. The CDR3 has 15 amino acids. Here the CDR3 reads CAGRSGTSGAREQFF. The CDR3 nucleotides read TGTGCCGGCAGATCCGGGACTAGCGGGGCGAGGGAGCAGTTCTTC.

The rearrangement links TRBV5-4 to TRBJ2-2, with D possibly TRBD2 on 5 matching bases. V lost 1 base and J lost 7, with 8 bases in between. Per the germline V gene, CDR1 is SGHNT and CDR2 is YYREEE (reference sequence). The CDR3 has 13 amino acids. The CDR3 region has the DNA TGTGCCAGCAGCTTGACCCGGGACGGGGAGCTGTTTTTT. It translates to CASSLTRDGELFF.

Comments on this clonotype: At one boundary the junction diverges from the germline segment, which might be a read error. The chain combines TRBV4-2 with TRBJ2-1, with TRBD2 matching over 11 bases. This CDR3 contains 17 residues. The germline gives CDR1 LGHNA, CDR2 YNFKEQ. CDR3 DNA sequence: TGTGCCAGCGGCCAAGCCGGGACTAGCGGAGGCTACAATGAGCAGTTCTTC. Protein sequence: CASGQAGTSGGYNEQFF.

V is TRBV5-5 and J is TRBJ2-5; D gene unclear. Germline-derived CDR1 and CDR2 are SGHKS and YYEKEE (reference sequence). Trimming removed 6 bases at V and 1 base at J, with 16 bases between. The CDR3 sequence is 15 residues long. The CDR3: CASKKDQDPQETQYF. In DNA, the CDR3 is TGTGCCAGCAAAAAGGACCAGGACCCCCAAGAGACCCAGTACTTC. The full variable domain, its missing parts supplied by reference TRBV5-5 and TRBJ2-5, is DAGVTQSPTHLIKTRGQQVTLRCSPISGHKSVSWYQQVLGQGPQFIFQYYEKEERGRGNFPDRFSARQFPNYSSELNVNALLLGDSALYLCASKKDQDPQETQYFGPGTRLLVL.

The chain links TRBV5-1 to TRBJ1-6; 7 bases agree with TRBD1. Trimming cost V 9 bases and J 7 bases; bases outside gene matches: 19. The CDR3 is 17 amino acids. Germline CDR1 reads SGHRS; CDR2 reads YFSETQ. The CDR3 coding sequence is TGCGCCACCTTCACAGAGGGGGCGTCGGCCCGCAATTCACCCCTCCACTTT. It codes for CATFTEGASARNSPLHF.

This rearrangement joins TRBV20-1 to TRBJ2-7, with 7 positions matching TRBD2. This CDR3 comprises 16 residues. Losses at the gene ends were 2 bases for V and 2 bases for J; bases not matched to a gene: 12. Germline-derived CDR1 and CDR2 are DFQATT and SNEGSKA (reference sequence). CDR3 protein: CSARIVGGRIPYEQYF. CDR3 DNA sequence: TGCAGTGCTAGAATTGTAGGCGGGAGAATTCCCTACGAGCAGTACTTC.

This clonotype was found a few times. The DNA for the CDR3 is TGTGCCAGCAGTTCGACTAGCGGGACGTACACAGATACGCAGTATTTT. It specifies CASSSTSGTYTDTQYF. The chain recombines TRBV12-3 or TRBV12-4 with TRBJ2-3, with TRBD2 matching over 11 bases. Trimming cost V 4 bases and J 2 bases; bases outside gene matches: 5. This CDR3 has 16 amino acids.

Only a few counts were recorded for this clonotype. The chain couples TRBV5-1 to TRBJ2-5; maybe TRBD1 (5 bases). There are 14 residues in the CDR3. Between the trimmed V and J ends, which lost 6 bases and 1 base, there was a span of 13 bases. In germline, CDR1 is SGHRS, CDR2 YFSETQ. The CDR3 loop is CASNQGSGQETQYF. In DNA, the CDR3 is TGCGCCAGCAACCAGGGATCGGGCCAAGAGACCCAGTACTTC.

This clonotype has a handful of counts. V gene TRBV4-1 combines with J gene TRBJ2-7; 11 bases fit TRBD2. The CDR3 totals 15 residues. The germline V gene encodes CDR1 MGHRA and CDR2 YSYEKL. V dropped 6 bases and J dropped 3; count of bases not matched to a gene: 7. Here the CDR3 DNA reads TGCGCCAGCAGTCGCGGCGGACTAGCGGGCTACGAGCAGTACTTC. It yields the protein CASSRGGLAGYEQYF.

This clonotype was picked up one time. This may arise from a read error, as a much more abundant clone is one base away. The CDR3 carries no conserved terminal phenylalanine or tryptophan, so it likely arises from a read error. V is TRBV4-1 and J is TRBJ1-1; perhaps TRBD1 as D (5 bases). Trimming removed 4 bases at V and 0 bases at J, with 9 bases between. The CDR3 contains 14 residues. Germline assignment: CDR1 MGHRA and CDR2 YSYEKL. CDR3 bases: TGCGCCAGCAGCCGTGGGACGGTGAACACTGAAGCTTTCCTT. Translating gives CASSRGTVNTEAFL.

The chain carries TRBV20-1 and TRBJ2-5; 8 bases align to TRBD2. The CDR3 spans 13 residues. Germline CDR1 reads DFQATT; CDR2 reads SNEGSKA (reference sequence). Trimming removed 6 bases from V and 5 bases from J; junction bases left unmatched: 8. The CDR3 sequence is CSAPTSGEETQYF. The CDR3 DNA follows: TGCAGTGCACCTACTAGCGGTGAGGAGACCCAGTACTTC.

This clonotype was observed a few times. The chain uses TRBV7-9 and TRBJ2-1; perhaps TRBD2 as D (5 bases). Germline CDR1 SEHNR, CDR2 FQNEAQ (reference sequence). V gave up 4 bases and J gave up 7 bases, with 8 bases separating them. CDR3 length equals 12 residues. CDR3 DNA: TGTGCCAGCAGCTATAGCGCGAATGAGCAGTTCTTC. Amino acid sequence: CASSYSANEQFF.

This clonotype has only a few counts. The chain links TRBV28 to TRBJ2-3, with unresolved D. The V gene's germline CDR1 is MDHEN and CDR2 SYDVKM. V dropped 6 bases and J dropped 0 bases, with 7 bases sitting between them. The CDR3 contains 13 residues. The CDR3 protein is CASRPYSTDTQYF. The DNA of the CDR3 is TGTGCCAGCAGACCCTACAGCACAGATACGCAGTATTTT.

The J gene is TRBJ2-7, the V gene TRBV20-1, with D perhaps given as TRBD1 or TRBD2 (6 bases each). Trimming removed 1 base at V and 2 bases at J, with 9 bases between. Germline V gene lookup returns CDR1 DFQATT and CDR2 SNEGSKA (reference sequence). CDR3 length: 13 amino acids. The CDR3 nucleotides are TGCAGTGCTAGAGTGCGGGACACCTACGAGCAGTACTTC. Its translation: CSARVRDTYEQYF.

This clonotype was counted only a few times. The gene calls are TRBV9 and TRBJ1-6; possibly TRBD1 for D (5 bases). The germline CDR1 and CDR2 sequences are SGDLS and YYNGEE. The CDR3 runs 15 residues. Trimming stripped 6 bases from V and 9 bases from J, with 19 bases between. CDR3: CASTGYMGTSSPLHF. In DNA form, the CDR3 reads TGTGCCAGCACCGGGTATATGGGGACTAGTTCACCCCTCCACTTT.

This clonotype was seen many times. CDR3 DNA sequence: TGCGCCAGCAGCTTGGCAGGCAGAAACACTGAAGCTTTCTTT. Translation gives CASSLAGRNTEAFF. The V gene is TRBV5-1, the J gene TRBJ1-1, with no clear D. Germline V gene data show CDR1 as SGHRS and CDR2 as YFSETQ. V lost 0 bases, J lost 2 bases, and 8 bases lay in between. The CDR3 contains 14 residues.